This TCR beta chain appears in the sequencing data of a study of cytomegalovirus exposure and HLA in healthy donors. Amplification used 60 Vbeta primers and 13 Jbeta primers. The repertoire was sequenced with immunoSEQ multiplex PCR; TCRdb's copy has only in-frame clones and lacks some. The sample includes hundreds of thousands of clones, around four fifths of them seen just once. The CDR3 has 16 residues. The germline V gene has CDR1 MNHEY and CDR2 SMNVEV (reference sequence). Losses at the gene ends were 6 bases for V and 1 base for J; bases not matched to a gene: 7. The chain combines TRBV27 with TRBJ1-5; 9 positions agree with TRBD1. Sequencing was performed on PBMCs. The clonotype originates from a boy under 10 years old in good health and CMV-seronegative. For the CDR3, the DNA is TGTGCCAGCAGCGAACAGGGGGCGCGGAGCAATCAGCCCCAGCATTTT. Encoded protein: CASSEQGARSNQPQHF.